The rows below give T cell receptor beta chains drawn from one sample of a study of CD4 T cells in relation to SARS-CoV-2 and coronaviruses. These receptors are not linked to any known antigen. The protocol was immunoSEQ multiplex PCR, while the TCRdb copy is restricted to in-frame clones and leaves out a portion. The sample lists some 38,000 clones, roughly 80% occurring once. Sequenced input: memory CD4+ T cells from PBMCs, cultured in vitro. The source is an adult with COVID-19. Each CDR3 is given with its conserved first and last residue. The D gene is left open where the match is weak. The listing skips clone size in some rows; elsewhere it reads once, few, many or a size class.

d_gene: NA
v_gene: TRBV7-9
j_gene: TRBJ2-3
abundance: NA
CDR3nt: TGTGCCAGAAGGGACCGAGACACAGATACGCAGTATTTT
CDR3aa: CARRDRDTDTQYF

d_gene: NA
v_gene: TRBV28
j_gene: TRBJ2-2
abundance: NA
CDR3nt: TGTGCCAGCAGTTTATTGGTGGGACGGTCCAACACCGGGGAGCTGTTTTTT
CDR3aa: CASSLLVGRSNTGELFF

d_gene: TRBD1
v_gene: TRBV19
j_gene: TRBJ2-7
abundance: NA
CDR3nt: TGTGCCAGTAAGGGGGACAGGGGAGCCTACGAGCAGTACTTC
CDR3aa: CASKGDRGAYEQYF

d_gene: NA
v_gene: TRBV15
j_gene: TRBJ2-2
abundance: NA
CDR3nt: TGTGCCACCAGCAGAGATATCGCCGCGAACACCGGGGAGCTGTTTTTT
CDR3aa: CATSRDIAANTGELFF

d_gene: TRBD2
v_gene: TRBV28
j_gene: TRBJ2-3
abundance: medium-sized
CDR3nt: TGTGCCAGCAGCCCATTCCTGACTAGCGGGAGGTTCACAGATACGCAGTATTTT
CDR3aa: CASSPFLTSGRFTDTQYF

d_gene: TRBD1
v_gene: TRBV10-1
j_gene: TRBJ2-7
abundance: few
CDR3nt: TGCGCCAGCAGTCTCAGGGGGCCAAGGCACACCTACGAGCAGTACTTC
CDR3aa: CASSLRGPRHTYEQYF

d_gene: NA
v_gene: TRBV28
j_gene: TRBJ2-1
abundance: NA
CDR3nt: TGTGCCAGCAGGGGGGCGTCAGCATCATCCTACAATGAGCAGTTCTTC
CDR3aa: CASRGASASSYNEQFF

d_gene: NA
v_gene: TRBV28
j_gene: TRBJ2-7
abundance: NA
CDR3nt: TGTGCCAGCAGTTTAGCGGGAACATACGAGCAGTACTTC
CDR3aa: CASSLAGTYEQYF

d_gene: TRBD1
v_gene: TRBV19
j_gene: TRBJ2-7
abundance: few
CDR3nt: TGTGCCAGTAGTCCCCTCGGGGACAGGGGTACCTACGAGCAGTACTTC
CDR3aa: CASSPLGDRGTYEQYF

d_gene: NA
v_gene: TRBV15
j_gene: TRBJ1-1
abundance: NA
CDR3nt: TGTGCCACCAGCAGAGGGACAGATTGGGCTTTCTTT
CDR3aa: CATSRGTDWAFF

d_gene: NA
v_gene: TRBV5-1
j_gene: TRBJ2-5
abundance: NA
CDR3nt: TGCGCCAGCAGCTCCTATCATGGTCCCGGGGAGACCCAGTACTTC
CDR3aa: CASSSYHGPGETQYF

d_gene: NA
v_gene: TRBV9
j_gene: TRBJ2-3
abundance: NA
CDR3nt: TGTGCCAGCAGCGTCGAGGGGAGCCCCTGGGAGCACACAGATACGCAGTATTTT
CDR3aa: CASSVEGSPWEHTDTQYF

d_gene: TRBD2
v_gene: TRBV19
j_gene: TRBJ2-3
abundance: NA
CDR3nt: TGTGCCAGTAAGGCTAGCGGGGGCACAGATACGCAGTATTTT
CDR3aa: CASKASGGTDTQYF

d_gene: NA
v_gene: TRBV18
j_gene: TRBJ2-1
abundance: NA
CDR3nt: TGTGCCAGCTCACCAACCAGCAATGAGCAGTTCTTC
CDR3aa: CASSPTSNEQFF

d_gene: TRBD1
v_gene: TRBV27
j_gene: TRBJ1-2
abundance: NA
CDR3nt: TGTGCCAGCAGTTCAGTTCTTGCCGGGACAGAGAGGGAGCACACCTTC
CDR3aa: CASSSVLAGTEREHTF

d_gene: NA
v_gene: TRBV20-1
j_gene: TRBJ2-1
abundance: few
CDR3nt: TGCAGTGGGGGCAACAATGAGCAGTTCTTC
CDR3aa: CSGGNNEQFF

d_gene: NA
v_gene: TRBV12-3/TRBV12-4
j_gene: TRBJ2-3
abundance: NA
CDR3nt: TGTGCCAGCAGTTTGCAAGGAGATACGCAGTATTTT
CDR3aa: CASSLQGDTQYF

d_gene: TRBD1
v_gene: TRBV6-2/TRBV6-3
j_gene: TRBJ2-7
abundance: NA
CDR3nt: TGTGCCAGCAGTCCCGCCCCGGGACAGGGAAACGAGCAGTACTTC
CDR3aa: CASSPAPGQGNEQYF

d_gene: NA
v_gene: TRBV29-1
j_gene: TRBJ1-1
abundance: NA
CDR3nt: TGCAGCGTTTATACAGGGAACACTGAAGCTTTCTTT
CDR3aa: CSVYTGNTEAFF

d_gene: TRBD1
v_gene: TRBV6-4
j_gene: TRBJ2-7
abundance: NA
CDR3nt: TGTGCCAGCAGTGCCCTCATGGACAGGTATTCCTACGAGCAGTACTTC
CDR3aa: CASSALMDRYSYEQYF

d_gene: NA
v_gene: TRBV20-1
j_gene: TRBJ1-1
abundance: few
CDR3nt: TGCAGTGCTAGGGGGCAGGGTGAAGCTTTCTTT
CDR3aa: CSARGQGEAFF

d_gene: TRBD2
v_gene: TRBV19
j_gene: TRBJ2-7
abundance: NA
CDR3nt: TGTGCCAGTAGTATACTCGCGGGAGGGCAGTACGAGCAGTACTTC
CDR3aa: CASSILAGGQYEQYF

d_gene: TRBD2
v_gene: TRBV19
j_gene: TRBJ2-1
abundance: few
CDR3nt: TGTGCCAGTAGTAGACAGACTAGCGGGAGCTACAATGAGCAGTTCTTC
CDR3aa: CASSRQTSGSYNEQFF

d_gene: NA
v_gene: TRBV2
j_gene: TRBJ2-5
abundance: NA
CDR3nt: TGTGCCAGCACCTTCGCGATCCAAGAGACCCAGTACTTC
CDR3aa: CASTFAIQETQYF

d_gene: TRBD1
v_gene: TRBV30
j_gene: TRBJ2-5
abundance: NA
CDR3nt: TGTGCCTGGAGTTCTAAAATCCCGGGACAGCAAGAGACCCAGTACTTC
CDR3aa: CAWSSKIPGQQETQYF

d_gene: NA
v_gene: TRBV21-1
j_gene: TRBJ2-2
abundance: NA
CDR3nt: TGTGCCAGCAGCAAAGCGGTAGTGGGACTAGCGGGAGTAAAGGGGGCGAACACCGGGGAGCTGTTTTTT
CDR3aa: CASSKAVVGLAGVKGANTGELFF

d_gene: NA
v_gene: TRBV7-2
j_gene: TRBJ1-3
abundance: NA
CDR3nt: TGTGCCAGCAGCCCCGAATCAACTGTTGGTGGAAACACCATATATTTT
CDR3aa: CASSPESTVGGNTIYF

d_gene: NA
v_gene: TRBV3-1/TRBV3-2
j_gene: TRBJ2-7
abundance: NA
CDR3nt: TGTGCCGGTGACGGGGCTTTCCCCTCCTACGAGCAGTACTTC
CDR3aa: CAGDGAFPSYEQYF

d_gene: TRBD1
v_gene: TRBV28
j_gene: TRBJ1-2
abundance: NA
CDR3nt: TGTGCCAGCACTTCGGGACAGGGGGCGGCGTATGGCTACACCTTC
CDR3aa: CASTSGQGAAYGYTF

d_gene: TRBD2
v_gene: TRBV5-6
j_gene: TRBJ2-3
abundance: NA
CDR3nt: TGTGCCAGCAGCTGGGTGTTACCAGCGGGAGGCCCAGATACGCAGTATTTT
CDR3aa: CASSWVLPAGGPDTQYF

d_gene: NA
v_gene: TRBV20-1
j_gene: TRBJ2-3
abundance: NA
CDR3nt: TGCAGTGCTAGTTGGCGAAGCACAGATACGCAGTATTTT
CDR3aa: CSASWRSTDTQYF

d_gene: NA
v_gene: TRBV11-2
j_gene: TRBJ2-7
abundance: few
CDR3nt: TGTGCCAGCAGCTCTCTTCGCTTTCCCTACGAGCAGTACTTC
CDR3aa: CASSSLRFPYEQYF

d_gene: NA
v_gene: TRBV5-4
j_gene: TRBJ2-7
abundance: NA
CDR3nt: TGTGCCAGCAGCTTGGAAGGGGCGATGGCGGCTTACGAGCAGTACTTC
CDR3aa: CASSLEGAMAAYEQYF

d_gene: NA
v_gene: TRBV7-2
j_gene: TRBJ2-5
abundance: NA
CDR3nt: TGTGCCAGCAGCTTATCGGCTGGGGAGACCCAGTACTTC
CDR3aa: CASSLSAGETQYF

d_gene: NA
v_gene: TRBV6-1
j_gene: TRBJ1-2
abundance: few
CDR3nt: TGTGCCAGCAGTGAAGTCGGTGCATCCGTTGGCTACACCTTC
CDR3aa: CASSEVGASVGYTF

d_gene: TRBD2
v_gene: TRBV11-2
j_gene: TRBJ2-3
abundance: NA
CDR3nt: TGTGCCAGCAGCAGACTAGCGGGAGTATCAAATACGCAGTATTTT
CDR3aa: CASSRLAGVSNTQYF

d_gene: NA
v_gene: TRBV9
j_gene: TRBJ2-5
abundance: NA
CDR3nt: TGTGCCAGCAGCGTTGCGGGCTTCCCCCCAGAGACCCAGTACTTC
CDR3aa: CASSVAGFPPETQYF

d_gene: NA
v_gene: TRBV5-4
j_gene: TRBJ2-1
abundance: NA
CDR3nt: TGTGCCAGCAGCTTGCGGAAACTAGGGGCAAATGAGCAGTTCTTC
CDR3aa: CASSLRKLGANEQFF

d_gene: TRBD1
v_gene: TRBV7-2
j_gene: TRBJ1-1
abundance: NA
CDR3nt: TGTGCCAGCCAAAGGGGGCAGCGTAACACTGAAGCTTTCTTT
CDR3aa: CASQRGQRNTEAFF

d_gene: NA
v_gene: TRBV19
j_gene: TRBJ2-7
abundance: few
CDR3nt: TGTGCCAGTAGAAAGACAGGCAGCTCCTACGAGCAGTACTTC
CDR3aa: CASRKTGSSYEQYF

d_gene: TRBD2
v_gene: TRBV10-3
j_gene: TRBJ2-7
abundance: few
CDR3nt: TGTGCCATCAGTGAGTCGAAAGCGGGGTCCCACTCCTACGAGCAGTACTTC
CDR3aa: CAISESKAGSHSYEQYF

d_gene: NA
v_gene: TRBV27
j_gene: TRBJ1-5
abundance: NA
CDR3nt: TGTGCCAGCAGTAGCGGTAGGGTCAGCAATCAGCCCCAGCATTTT
CDR3aa: CASSSGRVSNQPQHF

d_gene: NA
v_gene: TRBV7-9
j_gene: TRBJ2-1
abundance: once
CDR3nt: TGTGCCAGCAGCGCCTTAGCGGCCCCGGGGAATGAGCAGTTCTTC
CDR3aa: CASSALAAPGNEQFF

d_gene: NA
v_gene: TRBV18
j_gene: TRBJ1-6
abundance: NA
CDR3nt: TGTGCCAGCTCACCAGGGGGAGTCCCCAATTCACCCCTCCACTTT
CDR3aa: CASSPGGVPNSPLHF

d_gene: TRBD2
v_gene: TRBV27
j_gene: TRBJ2-7
abundance: NA
CDR3nt: TGTGCCAGCAGTCCTGGGACTAATCCCTACGAGCAGTACTTC
CDR3aa: CASSPGTNPYEQYF

d_gene: NA
v_gene: TRBV27
j_gene: TRBJ2-5
abundance: NA
CDR3nt: TGTGCCAGCAGAAGTTCGACCGGGACCCAGTACTTC
CDR3aa: CASRSSTGTQYF

d_gene: TRBD1
v_gene: TRBV7-2
j_gene: TRBJ2-3
abundance: few
CDR3nt: TGTGCCAGCACCCCGGGACAGGGAACAGATACGCAGTATTTT
CDR3aa: CASTPGQGTDTQYF

d_gene: TRBD2
v_gene: TRBV14
j_gene: TRBJ2-4
abundance: once
CDR3nt: TGTGCCAGCAGCCAAGAAGCGGGATGGGGAAACATTCAGTACTTC
CDR3aa: CASSQEAGWGNIQYF

d_gene: NA
v_gene: TRBV7-8
j_gene: TRBJ1-1
abundance: NA
CDR3nt: TGTGCCAGCAGCCCAAGTGGGACGACGAACACTGAAGCTTTCTTT
CDR3aa: CASSPSGTTNTEAFF

d_gene: NA
v_gene: TRBV1
j_gene: TRBJ1-1
abundance: NA
CDR3nt: TGCACCAGCAGCCAAAGCACAGGGATGAACACTGAAGCTTTCTTT
CDR3aa: CTSSQSTGMNTEAFF

d_gene: NA
v_gene: TRBV19
j_gene: TRBJ2-3
abundance: NA
CDR3nt: TGTGCCAGTACTGCAATGGGCGGGAGCACAGATACGCAGTATTTT
CDR3aa: CASTAMGGSTDTQYF